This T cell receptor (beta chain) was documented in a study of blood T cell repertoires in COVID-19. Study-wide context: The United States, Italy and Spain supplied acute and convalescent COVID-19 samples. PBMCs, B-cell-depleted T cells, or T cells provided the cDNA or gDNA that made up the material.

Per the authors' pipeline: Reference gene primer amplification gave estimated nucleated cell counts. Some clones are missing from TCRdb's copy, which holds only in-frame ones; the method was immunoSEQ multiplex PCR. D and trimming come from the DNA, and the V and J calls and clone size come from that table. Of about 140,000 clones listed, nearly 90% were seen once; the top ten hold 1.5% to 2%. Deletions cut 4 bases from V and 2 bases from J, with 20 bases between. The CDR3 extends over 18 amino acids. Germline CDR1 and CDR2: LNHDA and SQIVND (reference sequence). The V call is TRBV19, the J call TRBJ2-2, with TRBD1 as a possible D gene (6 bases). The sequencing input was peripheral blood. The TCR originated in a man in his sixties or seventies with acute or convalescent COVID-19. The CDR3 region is CASSTPLGRGNNTGELFF. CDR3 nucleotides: TGTGCCAGTAGTACCCCTCTAGGTAGGGGGAACAACACCGGGGAGCTGTTTTTT.